This T cell receptor (beta chain) was captured in a study of blood T cell repertoires in COVID-19. Study information: Sites across the United States, Italy and Spain contributed samples from acute and convalescent COVID-19.

Source study methods: Scientists estimated how many nucleated cells there were by amplifying reference gene primers. Data came from immunoSEQ multiplex PCR; TCRdb stores just in-frame clones and leaves some out. D and trimming come from the DNA, and the V and J calls and clone size come from that table. The sample has about 210,000 clones; about four fifths are singletons. Germline values: CDR1 SGHAT, CDR2 FQNNGV. The CDR3 runs 16 residues. The ends lost 5 bases at V and 2 bases at J; junction bases unmatched: 5. The specimen was peripheral blood. V is TRBV11-2 and J is TRBJ2-1; TRBD2 matches at 11 bases. The receptor was isolated from a woman aged 45-65 years with active or convalescent COVID-19. The CDR3 DNA sequence: TGTGCCAGCAGCCTTGGACTAGCGGGCCCCTACAATGAGCAGTTCTTC. This codes for CASSLGLAGPYNEQFF. Variable domain in full (rest from reference TRBV11-2 and TRBJ2-1): EAGVAQSPRYKIIEKRQSVAFWCNPISGHATLYWYQQILGQGPKLLIQFQNNGVVDDSQLPKDRFSAERLKGVDSTLKIQPAKLEDSAVYLCASSLGLAGPYNEQFFGPGTRLTVL.